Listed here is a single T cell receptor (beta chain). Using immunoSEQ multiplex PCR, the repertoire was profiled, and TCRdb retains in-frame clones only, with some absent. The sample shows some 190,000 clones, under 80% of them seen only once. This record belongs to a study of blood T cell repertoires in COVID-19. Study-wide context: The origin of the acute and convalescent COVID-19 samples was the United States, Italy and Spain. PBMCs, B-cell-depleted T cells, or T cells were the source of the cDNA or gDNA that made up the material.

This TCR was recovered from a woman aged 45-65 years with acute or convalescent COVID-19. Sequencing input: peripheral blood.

CDR3 DNA sequence: TGTGCCAGCAGCCGTGACAGGGAAAACTATGGCTACACCTTC. Translated: CASSRDRENYGYTF. The chain has TRBV7-2 and TRBJ1-2, with TRBD1 matching 7 bases. The V gene's germline CDR1 is SGHTA and CDR2 FQGNSA. The CDR3 totals 14 residues. V lost 5 bases, J lost 2 bases, and 5 bases stayed unmatched.